Shown below are 30 T cell receptor beta chains from a single sample sequenced in a study of early T cells in non-severe SARS-CoV-2 infection. TCRdb re-called the 5' RACE reads with MiXCR, one entry per CDR3 protein. This table has 75,000 or so distinct CDR3 sequences, about 14% appearing once. Sequenced: whole blood. The receptors were sampled from an adult who was a healthcare worker with PCR-confirmed SARS-CoV-2 infection or an uninfected control (not recorded which).

The sample holds a few counts of this clonotype. The chain uses TRBV7-2 and TRBJ2-7; 14 positions match TRBD2. Germline loops: CDR1 SGHTA, CDR2 FQGNSA. The J segment lost 6 bases and the V segment lost 4 bases, leaving 8 bases of the junction unmatched. The CDR3 extends over 16 amino acids. The CDR3 sequence: CASSSFGTSGGPEQYF. The CDR3 DNA sequence: TGTGCCAGCAGCTCCTTTGGGACTAGCGGGGGTCCCGAGCAGTACTTC.

The chain employs TRBV7-9 and TRBJ2-3; D is uncertain. Trimming pared 5 bases from V and 4 bases from J, leaving 10 bases between. The CDR3 length is 13 residues. Germline V lookup: CDR1 SEHNR, CDR2 FQNEAQ (reference sequence). Here the CDR3 DNA reads TGTGCCAGCAGCGCCCTTGGAGCAGATACGCAGTATTTT. It translates to CASSALGADTQYF.

The rearrangement uses TRBV9 and TRBJ2-5; 8 bases are shared with TRBD1. With V trimmed by 0 bases and J by 7 bases, 5 bases remained unmatched. The germline CDR1 and CDR2 sequences are SGDLS and YYNGEE. The CDR3 contains 14 residues. CDR3 DNA: TGTGCCAGCAGCGTAGCAACAGGGACAGGGACCCAGTACTTC. The encoded protein is CASSVATGTGTQYF.

This clonotype was recorded many times. V usage is TRBV29-1 and J usage is TRBJ2-1, with unresolved D. Germline values: CDR1 SQVTM, CDR2 ANQGSEA. Between the trimmed V and J ends, which lost 7 bases and 7 bases, there was a span of 11 bases. The CDR3 has 11 amino acids. The CDR3 nucleotides are TGCAGCGCAGAGGAAGGGAATGAGCAGTTCTTC. It is translated as CSAEEGNEQFF.

This clonotype was seen repeatedly, ten times or more. V is TRBV29-1 and J is TRBJ1-2; D is unresolved. V lost 5 bases and J 8 bases, leaving 12 bases between the germline ends. The CDR3 totals 11 residues. Germline CDR1 SQVTM, CDR2 ANQGSEA. The CDR3 DNA is TGCAGCGTTTTCCTGGACGGGGGCTACACCTTC. Translation gives CSVFLDGGYTF.

This clonotype has ten or more counts. This chain joins TRBV18 and TRBJ2-7; the match to TRBD2 covers 9 bases. J gave up 7 bases and V 3 bases, and 7 bases lay outside the gene matches. The germline gives CDR1 KGHSH, CDR2 LQKENI. There are 14 residues in the CDR3. In DNA form, the CDR3 reads TGTGCCAGCTCACCCGGTCTAGCGGGGCAAGAGCAGTACTTC. This codes for CASSPGLAGQEQYF.

This clonotype was seen a few times. The rearrangement links TRBV20-1 to TRBJ1-2; D is undetermined. The germline V gene has CDR1 DFQATT and CDR2 SNEGSKA (reference sequence). Trimming left V 5 bases short and J 5 bases short, with 12 bases between. The CDR3 is 12 residues long. Here the CDR3 reads CSALGDSYGYTF. The DNA of the CDR3 is TGCAGTGCTCTAGGAGATTCTTATGGCTACACCTTC.

The chain is built from TRBV4-3 and TRBJ2-3; TRBD2 is a possible D gene (6 bases). The V and J ends lost 0 bases and 0 bases respectively, with 10 bases between them. The germline gives CDR1 LGHNA, CDR2 YSLEER. The CDR3 length is 16 residues. The CDR3 here is CASSQEGAGSTDTQYF. The CDR3, as DNA: TGCGCCAGCAGCCAAGAGGGTGCGGGAAGCACAGATACGCAGTATTTT.

This clonotype is a singleton in its sample. This rearrangement joins TRBV5-6 to TRBJ1-6; D is possibly TRBD1 (6 bases). Germline CDR1 SGHDT, CDR2 YYEEEE. Trimming left V 3 bases short and J 5 bases short, with 15 bases between. The CDR3 is made up of 16 amino acids. CDR3 region: CASSSANRDNNSPLHF. The CDR3 nucleotides read TGTGCCAGCAGCTCAGCCAACAGGGACAATAATTCACCCCTCCACTTT.

The genes are TRBV25-1 and TRBJ2-7; either TRBD1 or TRBD2 may fit D (5 bases each). The CDR3 runs to 16 residues. Germline CDR1 MGHDK, CDR2 SYGVNS. The germline V and J ends were trimmed by 6 bases and 5 bases, with 23 bases remaining between them. CDR3 DNA sequence: TGTGCCAGCAGCCCTGGGGACCTAGCCTTTCGTAACGAGCAGTACTTC. Its protein product is CASSPGDLAFRNEQYF.

This clonotype was counted at least ten times. The chain employs TRBV7-8 and TRBJ2-3, with TRBD1 matching over 7 bases. The J segment lost 0 bases and the V segment lost 5 bases, leaving 5 bases of the junction unmatched. CDR3 length equals 15 residues. Germline CDR1 SGHVS, CDR2 FQNEAQ. CDR3 sequence reads: CASSPGTASTDTQYF. The DNA for the CDR3 is TGTGCCAGCAGCCCCGGGACAGCTAGCACAGATACGCAGTATTTT.

This clonotype came up a few times. CDR3 sequence (DNA): TGTGCCAGCAGTTCACCGGGACAGGGGCTCAACGAGCAGTACTTC. It yields the protein CASSSPGQGLNEQYF. This sequence joins TRBV28 and TRBJ2-7, with 10 bases aligning to TRBD1. CDR1 and CDR2 from the germline V gene are MDHEN and SYDVKM. Unmatched junction bases numbered 8, after V lost 4 bases and J lost 5 bases. This CDR3 is 15 amino acids long.

This clonotype was observed a handful of times. The V and J genes are TRBV7-9 and TRBJ2-2; D might be TRBD1 or TRBD2, each matching 5 bases. The CDR3 has 16 amino acids. The V end lost 5 bases, the J end lost 1 base, and 14 bases lay between the germline ends. Germline lookup yields CDR1 SEHNR and CDR2 FQNEAQ (reference sequence). The CDR3 here is CASSPTGRMNTGELFF. The CDR3 DNA is TGTGCCAGCAGCCCAACGGGACGTATGAACACCGGGGAGCTGTTTTTT. Full variable domain (remainder filled in from reference TRBV7-9 and TRBJ2-2): DTGVSQNPRHKITKRGQNVTFRCDPISEHNRLYWYRQTLGQGPEFLTYFQNEAQLEKSRLLSDRFSAERPKGSFSTLEIQRTEQGDSAMYLCASSPTGRMNTGELFFGEGSRLTVL.

This clonotype was counted at least ten times. The chain carries TRBV11-2 and TRBJ1-2, with a weak D call TRBD1 (6 bases). The V gene lost 5 bases and the J gene lost 0 bases, with 13 bases spanning the gap. CDR1 SGHAT and CDR2 FQNNGV come from the germline V gene. The CDR3 covers 15 residues. The CDR3 nucleotides are TGTGCCAGCAGCCTAAACAGGGTGGCTAACTATGGCTACACCTTC. It is translated as CASSLNRVANYGYTF.

CDR3 in DNA: TGTGCCAGCAGTTTTTATGAGGGAACTGAAGCTTTCTTT. Protein sequence: CASSFYEGTEAFF. V is TRBV12-3 or TRBV12-4 and J is TRBJ1-1; no clear D. The CDR3 contains 13 residues. V lost 3 bases to trimming and J lost 5 bases, with 10 bases between them.

This clonotype has at least ten counts. This chain links TRBV11-2 with TRBJ1-3; D is ambiguous. CDR1 and CDR2 from the germline V gene are SGHAT and FQNNGV. This CDR3 spans 14 amino acids. V was cut by 7 bases and J by 0 bases, with 10 bases left in between. The CDR3 spells CASTPYLSGNTIYF. The CDR3 nucleotides are TGTGCCAGCACCCCGTACCTCTCTGGAAACACCATATATTTT. The full variable domain, in which reference TRBV11-2 and TRBJ1-3 provide the parts outside the CDR3, is EAGVAQSPRYKIIEKRQSVAFWCNPISGHATLYWYQQILGQGPKLLIQFQNNGVVDDSQLPKDRFSAERLKGVDSTLKIQPAKLEDSAVYLCASTPYLSGNTIYFGEGSWLTVV.

This clonotype showed up many times. The genes are TRBV30 and TRBJ2-3; D is unclear. Trimming pared 1 base from V and 2 bases from J, leaving 4 bases between. Per the germline V gene, CDR1 is GTSNPN and CDR2 is SVGIG (reference sequence). CDR3 length equals 12 residues. The CDR3 nucleotides read TGTGCCTGGAGTGAAACCACAGATACGCAGTATTTT. Its translation is CAWSETTDTQYF. The full variable domain, rest sourced from reference TRBV30 and TRBJ2-3, is SQTIHQWPATLVQPVGSPLSLECTVEGTSNPNLYWYRQAAGRGLQLLFYSVGIGQISSEVPQNLSASRPQDRQFILSSKKLLLSDSGFYLCAWSETTDTQYFGPGTRLTVL.

The chain has TRBV7-2 and TRBJ2-1; TRBD2 agrees at 9 bases. Germline V CDR1 and CDR2: SGHTA, FQGNSA. The V gene end was trimmed by 5 bases and the J gene end by 4 bases; junction bases not matched to a gene: 12. This CDR3 region has 17 residues. This chain's CDR3 is CASSHAISSGAYNEQFF. The DNA for the CDR3 is TGTGCCAGCAGCCACGCCATCTCTAGCGGGGCGTACAATGAGCAGTTCTTC.

The chain joins TRBV12-3 or TRBV12-4 to TRBJ1-6, with 7 nucleotides matching TRBD1. The ends lost 6 bases at V and 9 bases at J; junction bases unmatched: 8. CDR3 length equals 14 residues. CDR3 sequence reads: CASSRTGEGSPLHF. As DNA, the CDR3 is TGTGCCAGCAGCCGTACAGGGGAAGGTTCACCCCTCCACTTT.

The V gene is TRBV7-2, the J gene TRBJ2-3; D perhaps matches TRBD2 (6 bases). Trimming removed 1 base from V and 5 bases from J, with 13 bases in between. Germline loops: CDR1 SGHTA, CDR2 FQGNSA. CDR3 length: 15 amino acids. The DNA of the CDR3 is TGTGCCAGCAGCTTAGGAATTGTCGGGGGAGATACGCAGTATTTT. Encoded protein: CASSLGIVGGDTQYF. The complete variable domain, with remaining parts taken from reference TRBV7-2 and TRBJ2-3, reads GAGVSQSPSNKVTEKGKDVELRCDPISGHTALYWYRQSLGQGLEFLIYFQGNSAPDKSGLPSDRFSAERTGGSVSTLTIQRTQQEDSAVYLCASSLGIVGGDTQYFGPGTRLTVL.

The V call is TRBV7-2, the J call TRBJ1-3, with 7 bases lining up with TRBD1. Germline loops: CDR1 SGHTA, CDR2 FQGNSA. J lost 0 bases, V lost 1 base, and 6 bases had no gene match. The CDR3 spans 17 residues. This CDR3 is CASSLDNRGLSGNTIYF. In DNA, the CDR3 is TGTGCCAGCAGCTTAGATAACAGGGGCCTCTCTGGAAACACCATATATTTT.

The sample holds a few counts of this clonotype. This rearrangement joins TRBV7-2 to TRBJ2-2; no reliable D call. The CDR3 consists of 12 residues. Germline V CDR1 and CDR2: SGHTA, FQGNSA. Trimming removed 3 bases from V and 7 bases from J, with 6 bases in between. CDR3 coding DNA: TGTGCCAGCAGCTTTTTCGGCGGGGAGCTGTTTTTT. This codes for CASSFFGGELFF.

The chain is built from TRBV5-6 and TRBJ2-5; D unclear. Germline V gene lookup returns CDR1 SGHDT and CDR2 YYEEEE. Between the trimmed V and J ends, which lost 1 base and 3 bases, there was a span of 4 bases. The CDR3 has 12 residues. The CDR3 bases are TGTGCCAGCAGCTTGAGGGAAGAGACCCAGTACTTC. Translating it yields CASSLREETQYF.

This clonotype was recorded at least ten times. The chain links TRBV6-6 to TRBJ2-3; D gene uncertain. The V end lost 2 bases, the J end lost 3 bases, and 6 bases lay between the germline ends. The CDR3 covers 13 residues. Germline assignment: CDR1 MNHNY and CDR2 SVGAGI (reference sequence). The CDR3 nucleotides are TGTGCCAGCAGTTACAGAAATACAGATACGCAGTATTTT. Encoded protein: CASSYRNTDTQYF.

This clonotype was seen many times. The chain links TRBV20-1 to TRBJ2-7; 12 bases match TRBD2. CDR1 and CDR2 (germline): DFQATT, SNEGSKA (reference sequence). The CDR3 loop spans 15 amino acids. V dropped 3 bases and J dropped 7; count of bases not matched to a gene: 10. Here the CDR3 reads CSASHRTSGASEQYF. CDR3 bases: TGCAGTGCTAGTCATCGGACTAGCGGGGCCTCTGAGCAGTACTTC.

The chain employs TRBV30 and TRBJ2-7; 7 bases are shared with TRBD1. Germline loops: CDR1 GTSNPN, CDR2 SVGIG (reference sequence). V lost 1 base, J lost 2 bases, and 5 bases stayed unmatched. The CDR3 runs to 14 residues. The CDR3 loop is CAWSAGTVPYEQYF. The CDR3 nucleotides read TGTGCCTGGAGTGCCGGGACAGTCCCCTACGAGCAGTACTTC.

A few counts support this clonotype. The chain employs TRBV20-1 and TRBJ1-1; D not certain. V was trimmed by 2 bases and J by 1 base, leaving 17 bases between them. CDR1 is DFQATT and CDR2 is SNEGSKA in the germline V gene (reference sequence). This CDR3 has 16 amino acids. CDR3 residues: CSARSGLRNPNTEAFF. The CDR3 DNA reads as TGCAGTGCTAGATCGGGCCTAAGGAATCCGAACACTGAAGCTTTCTTT.

The CDR3 sequence is CASSLSDGITDTQYF. The CDR3 DNA is TGTGCCAGCAGCTTAAGTGACGGGATTACAGATACGCAGTATTTT. J is TRBJ2-3 and V is TRBV11-2, with TRBD2 as a possible D gene (5 bases). The ends were cut back, 2 bases at V and 3 bases at J, with 12 bases in the middle. Germline loops: CDR1 SGHAT, CDR2 FQNNGV. The length of the CDR3 is 15 residues. The full variable domain, in which reference TRBV11-2 and TRBJ2-3 provide the parts outside the CDR3, is EAGVAQSPRYKIIEKRQSVAFWCNPISGHATLYWYQQILGQGPKLLIQFQNNGVVDDSQLPKDRFSAERLKGVDSTLKIQPAKLEDSAVYLCASSLSDGITDTQYFGPGTRLTVL.

Ten or more counts support this clonotype. The rearrangement uses TRBV29-1 and TRBJ2-3, with 7 bases identical to TRBD2. Germline CDR1 and CDR2: SQVTM and ANQGSEA. This CDR3 spans 14 amino acids. V trimming: 6 bases; J trimming: 4 bases; junction bases outside the gene matches: 10. This CDR3 reads CSVRTRRGSDTQYF. The CDR3 region has the DNA TGCAGCGTCCGGACTAGACGGGGATCAGATACGCAGTATTTT.

This rearrangement joins TRBV5-4 to TRBJ1-1; D gene ambiguous. Germline V lookup: CDR1 SGHNT, CDR2 YYREEE (reference sequence). Trimming left V 2 bases short and J 0 bases short, with 5 bases between. There are 13 residues in the CDR3. This CDR3 is CASSFTLNTEAFF. CDR3 in DNA: TGTGCCAGCAGCTTTACACTGAACACTGAAGCTTTCTTT.